What follows are 13 T cell receptor beta chains derived from one specimen sequenced in a study of blood T cell repertoires in COVID-19. The method was immunoSEQ multiplex PCR; TCRdb's version includes in-frame clones alone and lacks a portion of them. The profile covers over 250,000 clones, with approximately 90% appearing a single time and around 8.9% taken by the ten largest. What was sequenced was PBMCs or T cells enriched from blood (not recorded which). Receptors were obtained from a young woman who had recovered from COVID-19.

This clone appeared a few times. The chain couples TRBV7-3 to TRBJ1-2, with D maybe TRBD1 (6 bases). Germline CDR1 is SGHTA and CDR2 is FQGTGA. The V and J ends lost 5 bases and 6 bases respectively, with 19 bases between them. This CDR3 comprises 15 residues. CDR3 coding DNA: TGTGCCAGCAGCCCCCAGACAGGTCAGGGGCATGGCTACACCTTC. As protein: CASSPQTGQGHGYTF.

This clone was observed a single time. V usage is TRBV28 and J usage is TRBJ2-3; 9 nucleotides agree with TRBD1. There are 15 residues in the CDR3. Trimming cost V 6 bases and J 2 bases; bases outside gene matches: 6. Looked up from germline, CDR1 is MDHEN and CDR2 is SYDVKM. This CDR3 reads CASRRWDRDTDTQYF. For the CDR3, the DNA is TGTGCCAGCAGAAGATGGGACAGGGACACAGATACGCAGTATTTT.

The gene calls are TRBV7-5 and TRBJ1-1. TRBV7-5 is described as a pseudogene. This CDR3 has 12 amino acids. Written as DNA, the CDR3 is TGTGTCAGAAGTTTGACTTGGACTGAAGCTTTCTTT. Translating it yields CVRSLTWTEAFF.

V usage is TRBV5-1 and J usage is TRBJ2-3; the match to TRBD2 covers 9 bases. Germline V lookup: CDR1 SGHRS, CDR2 YFSETQ. The CDR3 totals 15 residues. With V trimmed by 2 bases and J by 1 base, 2 bases remained unmatched. The CDR3 region is CASSFAGGGTDTQYF. The CDR3 DNA follows: TGCGCCAGCAGCTTTGCGGGGGGGGGCACAGATACGCAGTATTTT.

In this sample, this clone turned up once. The rearrangement links TRBV9 to TRBJ2-1; 8 nucleotides line up with TRBD2. The CDR3 contains 13 residues. V was clipped by 4 bases and J by 9 bases; unmatched bases: 6. Germline CDR1 reads SGDLS; CDR2 reads YYNGEE. This chain's CDR3 is CASSTGGDGEQFF. Here the CDR3 DNA reads TGTGCCAGCAGCACGGGAGGGGATGGTGAGCAGTTCTTC. Complete variable domain (other parts from reference TRBV9 and TRBJ2-1): DSGVTQTPKHLITATGQRVTLRCSPRSGDLSVYWYQQSLDQGLQFLIQYYNGEERAKGNILERFSAQQFPDLHSELNLSSLELGDSALYFCASSTGGDGEQFFGPGTRLTVL.

The V gene is TRBV19, the J gene TRBJ1-2; tentative D call: TRBD1 (5 bases). This CDR3 spans 15 amino acids. V lost 1 base to trimming and J lost 6 bases, with 15 bases between them. CDR1 and CDR2 from the germline V gene are LNHDA and SQIVND (reference sequence). Here the CDR3 reads CASSIVGLSGDGYTF. Here the CDR3 DNA reads TGTGCCAGTAGTATAGTGGGGCTGTCTGGGGATGGCTACACCTTC.

The rearrangement uses TRBV9 and TRBJ2-1; 9 bases fit TRBD2. This CDR3 contains 17 residues. With 4 bases clipped from V and 4 bases from J, the junction kept 12 bases outside the gene matches. CDR1 is SGDLS, CDR2 YYNGEE, per germline. CDR3 residues: CASSPHFRAGGYNEQFF. In DNA form, the CDR3 reads TGTGCCAGCAGCCCCCATTTTCGAGCGGGGGGTTACAATGAGCAGTTCTTC.

This chain joins TRBV19 and TRBJ2-5; TRBD1 agrees at 7 bases. The germline CDR1 and CDR2 sequences are LNHDA and SQIVND (reference sequence). Unmatched junction bases numbered 11, after V lost 5 bases and J lost 2 bases. The CDR3 extends over 16 amino acids. DNA for the CDR3: TGTGCCAGTAGTCAGAATCGGGACAGCCAACAAGAGACCCAGTACTTC. It encodes CASSQNRDSQQETQYF. The full variable domain, completed using reference TRBV19 and TRBJ2-5, is DGGITQSPKYLFRKEGQNVTLSCEQNLNHDAMYWYRQDPGQGLRLIYYSQIVNDFQKGDIAEGYSVSREKKESFPLTVTSAQKNPTAFYLCASSQNRDSQQETQYFGPGTRLLVL.

This clone came up a few times. Additional DNA sequences in this sample encode the identical CDR3. The V and J genes are TRBV6-4 and TRBJ2-3; 9 nucleotides align to TRBD2. The V and J ends lost 0 bases and 2 bases, in that order; junction bases with no gene match: 3. The CDR3 extends over 16 amino acids. CDR1 MRHNA and CDR2 SNTAGT come from the germline V gene. In DNA, the CDR3 is TGTGCCAGCAGTGACTCGGCGGGAGGGAACACAGATACGCAGTATTTT. Residues: CASSDSAGGNTDTQYF.

The rearrangement joins TRBV9 to TRBJ1-3; no reliable D call. V dropped 4 bases and J dropped 0 bases, with 20 bases sitting between them. This CDR3 has 18 residues. CDR1 and CDR2 (germline): SGDLS, YYNGEE. CDR3 sequence (DNA): TGTGCCAGCAGCCCCGATGGAGAGATCCTGGGCTCTGGAAACACCATATATTTT. It yields the protein CASSPDGEILGSGNTIYF.

The chain recombines TRBV19 with TRBJ2-7, with D perhaps TRBD2 (5 bases). There are 12 residues in the CDR3. The germline V and J ends were trimmed by 3 bases and 7 bases, with 10 bases remaining between them. CDR1 LNHDA and CDR2 SQIVND come from the germline V gene (reference sequence). DNA for the CDR3: TGTGCCAGTAGTATGGAGGTTGGGGAGCAGTACTTC. It specifies CASSMEVGEQYF.

The chain joins TRBV28 to TRBJ1-2, with 11 bases aligning to TRBD1. V was clipped by 3 bases and J by 7 bases; unmatched bases: 1. Per germline, CDR1 MDHEN and CDR2 SYDVKM. This CDR3 contains 13 residues. This CDR3 is CASSFGTGGGYTF. The CDR3 region has the DNA TGTGCCAGCAGTTTCGGGACAGGGGGTGGCTACACCTTC.

The chain employs TRBV4-2 and TRBJ2-1, with 8 bases lining up with TRBD2. Germline CDR1 and CDR2: LGHNA and YNFKEQ. This CDR3 region has 16 residues. The ends lost 0 bases at V and 5 bases at J; junction bases unmatched: 6. CDR3 bases: TGTGCCAGCAGCCAAGAATCTAGCGGGTTTAACAATGAGCAGTTCTTC. Translated, it gives CASSQESSGFNNEQFF.